The clone carrying this T cell receptor (beta chain) turned up a few times. Its antigen remains unidentified. This entry belongs to a study of regulatory T cells in long-lasting Graves disease. The overall study: The study enrolled newly diagnosed Graves' patients on antithyroid drugs under 3 months. Findings of the study overall: The researchers studied only peripheral blood, not thyroid tissue. Among persistent patients, a larger number of public clonotypes were shared (approximately 2,900) than among newly diagnosed patients (roughly 1,000).

Arm-PCR of CDR3 regions with iRepertoire HTBI primers generated TCR beta libraries. Per the original methods: Across the samples, identification revealed around 65 TRBV and about 13 TRBJ segments. TCRdb analysed the multiplex PCR reads with MiXCR anew, one entry per CDR3 protein. What appears here as the V and J calls and clone size reflects TCRdb's work, not the paper's. Of over 400,000 distinct CDR3 sequences listed, less than 15% are singletons. As for time point: newly diagnosed GD, antithyroid drugs for less than 3 months. Generation of the TCR library employed RNA extracted from PBMCs. CDR3 size: 16 residues. Trimming left V 4 bases short and J 0 bases short, with 13 bases between. Looked up from germline, CDR1 is SQVTM and CDR2 is ANQGSEA. These data were also reused for a study on T cells in Graves' hyperthyroidism and ophthalmopathy.

The chain has TRBV29-1 and TRBJ2-6; perhaps TRBD1 as D (6 bases). This material consisted of peripheral blood mononuclear cells (PBMCs), taken at new diagnosis, from a patient treated with antithyroid drugs. This TCR was recovered from a woman between 45 and 60 years old with Graves disease. The CDR3 spells CSVVGGTTSGANVLTF. The CDR3 region has the DNA TGCAGCGTTGTAGGTGGGACAACCTCTGGGGCCAACGTCCTGACTTTC.